This T cell receptor beta chain was captured in a study of glioma-infiltrating T cells. Regarding the study as a whole: Signature shared blood CDR3 motifs were enriched in low-divergence and depleted in high-divergence patients.

Amplification of TCR alpha and beta CDR3 regions from RNA used iRepertoire nested multiplex PCR. MiXCR was run by TCRdb on the multiplex PCR reads, yielding one entry per CDR3 protein. Counted here are about 380,000 distinct CDR3 sequences, more than 35% occurring once; the ten biggest clones make up around 12%. This CDR3 has 16 residues. Germline assignment: CDR1 MGHRA and CDR2 YSYEKL. V was clipped by 2 bases and J by 0 bases, with 11 bases between them. A word on this clonotype: Antigen specificity is unknown.

The sequenced sample consisted of glioma tissue, nonneoplastic brain tissue, or PBMCs (not recorded which). This sequence joins TRBV4-1 and TRBJ1-5; possibly TRBD1 for D (5 bases). This TCR came from a human donor with low-grade glioma or glioblastoma, undergoing nonglioma brain surgery, or in good health (not recorded which). The CDR3 is CASSQLATASNQPQHF. CDR3 in DNA: TGCGCCAGCAGCCAACTTGCGACAGCTAGCAATCAGCCCCAGCATTTT.